Below, one TCR beta chain is given with its context. What it recognizes is unknown. This sample is drawn from a study of T cells after yellow fever vaccination. About the research overall: Those fractions that held only low numbers of cells were prepared using the SMART-Seq v4 Ultra Low Input RNA kit. Overall study findings and caveats: Post-booster reappearance was seen for most primary-vaccination clones (nearly 97% CD4, roughly 91% CD8).

CDR3 length: 15 residues. In germline, CDR1 is DFQATT, CDR2 SNEGSKA (reference sequence). V lost 6 bases to trimming and J lost 2 bases, with 20 bases between them. By 5'RACE template switching, TCR cDNA was produced, with a universal primer site and UMIs added in the process. TCRdb re-derived calls from the 5' RACE reads in MiXCR, one entry per CDR3 protein. This table has 250,000 or so distinct CDR3 sequences, less than 9% appearing once. The J gene is TRBJ2-7, the V gene TRBV20-1; D remains ambiguous. The receptor was derived from a man aged 30 to 39 who received the YFV17D yellow fever vaccine. Sequencing was performed on CD4+ T cells sorted from PBMCs, taken 15 days after the yellow fever booster vaccination. CDR3 nucleotides: TGCAGTGCCAGTCACCCTGAATCGGGCCCCTACGAGCAGTACTTC. Protein product: CSASHPESGPYEQYF.